Below are 27 T cell receptor beta chains sequenced from a single sample in a study of regulatory T cells in long-lasting Graves disease. Documented time point: newly diagnosed GD, antithyroid drugs for less than 3 months. Extracted PBMC RNA gave rise to the TCR library. In building TCR beta libraries, iRepertoire HTBI primers were used together with Arm-PCR of CDR3 regions. One entry per CDR3 protein results from TCRdb running MiXCR on the multiplex PCR reads. The repertoire includes about 540,000 distinct CDR3 sequences, about 13% of them detected once, and about 9.1% sits in the top ten. A further study also used this sample, focusing on T cells in Graves' hyperthyroidism and ophthalmopathy.

The sample consisted of peripheral blood mononuclear cells (PBMCs), taken at new diagnosis, from a patient treated with antithyroid drugs. These TCRs come from a young man with Graves disease.

There are a few counts of this clonotype. The V and J genes are TRBV4-1 and TRBJ1-2, with TRBD1 matching over 9 bases. The CDR3 is made up of 14 amino acids. V dropped 4 bases and J dropped 6; count of bases not matched to a gene: 6. CDR1 and CDR2 (germline): MGHRA, YSYEKL. In nucleotides, the CDR3 is TGCGCCAGCAGCCTCCAGGACAGGGGAGATGGCTACACCTTC. The encoded protein is CASSLQDRGDGYTF.

The chain combines TRBV24-1 with TRBJ2-1; D not resolved. V lost 7 bases, J lost 5 bases, and 14 bases lay in between. CDR3 length: 14 residues. Germline loops: CDR1 KGHDR, CDR2 SFDVKD. In nucleotides, the CDR3 is TGTGCCACCAGCCGTCTAACGAGTGACAATGAGCAGTTCTTC. This codes for CATSRLTSDNEQFF.

The gene calls are TRBV6-2 or TRBV6-3 and TRBJ1-2; D is unclear. This CDR3 has 16 amino acids. V dropped 0 bases and J dropped 5 bases, with 16 bases sitting between them. Germline V gene data show CDR1 as MNHEY and CDR2 as SVGEGT. CDR3 bases: TGTGCCAGCAGTTACTCCCGGGCCTCAAGACTTTATGGCTACACCTTC. It encodes CASSYSRASRLYGYTF.

This clonotype was observed many times. The chain has TRBV20-1 and TRBJ1-5; a possible D gene is TRBD1 (5 bases). V gave up 0 bases and J gave up 4 bases, with 13 bases separating them. Germline-derived CDR1 and CDR2 are DFQATT and SNEGSKA (reference sequence). This CDR3 contains 15 residues. The DNA for the CDR3 is TGCAGTGCTAGAGATGGGGACGGAGAAAATCAGCCCCAGCATTTT. The encoded protein is CSARDGDGENQPQHF.

At least ten counts were recorded for this clonotype. The genes are TRBV19 and TRBJ2-3; no definite D call. CDR1 is LNHDA, CDR2 SQIVND, per germline (reference sequence). This CDR3 comprises 16 residues. Trimming left V 6 bases short and J 2 bases short, with 18 bases between. CDR3 bases: TGTGCCAGTAGCCTCGTTTTCGGCTCTAACACAGATACGCAGTATTTT. It codes for CASSLVFGSNTDTQYF.

This clonotype was seen at least ten times. The chain is built from TRBV12-3 or TRBV12-4 and TRBJ2-7, with TRBD2 identical over 11 bases. The V and J ends lost 6 bases and 4 bases, in that order; junction bases with no gene match: 5. CDR3 length: 14 residues. This CDR3 reads CASSSGLAAYEQYF. DNA of the CDR3: TGTGCCAGCAGCTCGGGACTAGCGGCTTACGAGCAGTACTTC.

The chain is built from TRBV19 and TRBJ1-1; D possibly corresponds to TRBD1 (6 bases). V was pared by 6 bases and J by 1 base, with 12 bases between. Germline CDR1 LNHDA, CDR2 SQIVND (reference sequence). The CDR3 has 14 amino acids. The CDR3 nucleotides are TGTGCCAGTAGGAGGGGGACGGGGAACACTGAAGCTTTCTTT. Translated: CASRRGTGNTEAFF.

The chain recombines TRBV6-2 or TRBV6-3 with TRBJ2-7; the D call may be TRBD1 or TRBD2 (6 bases each). From germline, CDR1 is MNHEY and CDR2 SVGEGT. CDR3 length: 12 residues. V lost 6 bases and J 7 bases, leaving 13 bases between the germline ends. The CDR3, as DNA: TGTGCCAGCAGAGAGGGGGGTGGTGAGCAGTACTTC. Amino acid sequence: CASREGGGEQYF.

The count of this clonotype is one. This chain connects TRBV6-1 to TRBJ2-7; D is unclear. Germline V CDR1 and CDR2: MNHNS, SASEGT. CDR3 length: 14 amino acids. Trimming took off 6 bases at V and 7 bases at J, with 19 bases between the two ends. The CDR3 loop is CASRKGPILGEQYF. CDR3 bases: TGTGCCAGCAGGAAAGGACCGATTCTGGGGGAGCAGTACTTC.

This clonotype has a count of ten or more. The chain has TRBV27 and TRBJ1-1; D not certain. Deletions cut 5 bases from V and 1 base from J, with 8 bases between. The CDR3 covers 13 residues. CDR1 is MNHEY, CDR2 SMNVEV, per germline (reference sequence). Here the CDR3 DNA reads TGTGCCAGCAGTCGTGGAAAGAACACTGAAGCTTTCTTT. It codes for CASSRGKNTEAFF.

V is TRBV10-3 and J is TRBJ1-5; D not certain. The germline V gene encodes CDR1 ENHRY and CDR2 SYGVKD. The CDR3 runs to 15 residues. V was cut by 5 bases and J by 0 bases, with 11 bases left in between. The CDR3: CAISPEFYSNQPQHF. CDR3 bases: TGTGCCATCAGTCCAGAGTTCTATAGCAATCAGCCCCAGCATTTT.

CDR3 sequence (DNA): TGTGCCAGCAAAATGCTAGCGGGAGTAGATGAGCAGTACTTC. This gives the protein CASKMLAGVDEQYF. The V call is TRBV27, the J call TRBJ2-7; TRBD2 matches 10 bases. V was clipped by 7 bases and J by 7 bases; unmatched bases: 10. Per the germline V gene, CDR1 is MNHEY and CDR2 is SMNVEV (reference sequence). This CDR3 has 14 residues.

This clonotype was seen at least ten times. The chain combines TRBV6-2 or TRBV6-3 with TRBJ2-7; possible D gene TRBD2, 6 bases. The CDR3 is made up of 17 amino acids. From germline, CDR1 is MNHEY and CDR2 SVGEGT. Deletions cut 2 bases from V and 3 bases from J, with 20 bases between. CDR3 protein: CASSYTLAGSGNYEQYF. CDR3 coding DNA: TGTGCCAGCAGTTACACACTAGCCGGGAGTGGGAACTACGAGCAGTACTTC.

This clonotype was seen many times. V and J are TRBV12-3 or TRBV12-4 and TRBJ1-2; D gene uncertain. Trimming removed 3 bases at V and 0 bases at J, with 5 bases between. The CDR3 consists of 13 residues. Here the CDR3 reads CASSLAANYGYTF. CDR3 bases: TGTGCCAGCAGTTTGGCAGCTAACTATGGCTACACCTTC.

Ten or more counts support this clonotype. The genes are TRBV12-3 or TRBV12-4 and TRBJ2-3; 11 bases agree with TRBD2. The V segment lost 6 bases and the J segment 7 bases; nucleotides outside the gene matches: 12. CDR3 size: 16 residues. The CDR3 here is CASSLATSGSGYTQYF. The CDR3 DNA follows: TGTGCCAGCAGCTTGGCAACTAGCGGGAGCGGATATACGCAGTATTTT.

This clonotype was seen repeatedly, ten times or more. This chain links TRBV10-3 with TRBJ2-2; D ambiguous. The CDR3 sequence is 13 residues long. The germline V and J ends were trimmed by 0 bases and 2 bases, with 1 base remaining between them. Germline values: CDR1 ENHRY, CDR2 SYGVKD. The CDR3 bases are TGTGCCATCAGTGAGTCAAACACCGGGGAGCTGTTTTTT. Translation gives CAISESNTGELFF.

This clonotype was recorded a few times. The CDR3 is CASRGWVGIGETQYF. The CDR3 coding sequence is TGTGCCAGCCGCGGATGGGTCGGGATTGGCGAGACCCAGTACTTC. The gene calls are TRBV19 and TRBJ2-5; D perhaps matches TRBD2 (5 bases). The V end was cut by 9 bases, the J end by 5 bases, with 22 bases between. The CDR3 spans 15 residues. The germline V gene has CDR1 LNHDA and CDR2 SQIVND (reference sequence).

This clonotype was seen at least ten times. J is TRBJ2-3 and V is TRBV20-1; D ambiguous. V lost 3 bases, J lost 7 bases, and 14 bases lay in between. CDR3 size: 13 residues. The germline V gene has CDR1 DFQATT and CDR2 SNEGSKA (reference sequence). The CDR3 loop reads CSAREAITYTQYF. The CDR3 nucleotides read TGCAGTGCTAGGGAAGCAATCACTTATACGCAGTATTTT.

In its sample, this clonotype was seen many times. The rearrangement links TRBV7-2 to TRBJ2-5; 11 nucleotides match TRBD2. Germline CDR1 reads SGHTA; CDR2 reads FQGNSA. The CDR3 contains 14 residues. The junction had 3 bases not matched to a gene; V was cut back by 5 bases and J by 4 bases. The CDR3 sequence: CASSPSGGRETQYF. CDR3 bases: TGTGCCAGCAGCCCTAGCGGGGGGCGAGAGACCCAGTACTTC.

This clonotype came up many times. One end of the junction fails to match germline, which may point to a read error. V usage is TRBV12-3 or TRBV12-4 and J usage is TRBJ2-7; D is unclear. CDR3 length: 12 amino acids. CDR3 nucleotide sequence: TGTGCCAGCAGTTTTTCCGCGTTGGAATCGCACTTC. This encodes CASSFSALESHF.

About this clonotype itself: With only one base between it and a far larger clone, this is likely a read error. This chain links TRBV6-2 or TRBV6-3 with TRBJ1-2; D remains unclear. The CDR3 sequence is 13 residues long. Deletions cut 4 bases from V and 4 bases from J, with 10 bases between. Germline CDR1 MNHEY, CDR2 SVGEGT. The CDR3 sequence is CASSSTVAYGYTF. As DNA, the CDR3 is TGTGCCAGCAGTTCTACAGTCGCCTATGGCTACACCTTC.

This sequence joins TRBV24-1 and TRBJ2-7; D perhaps matches TRBD1 (5 bases). Germline V CDR1 and CDR2: KGHDR, SFDVKD. Trimming removed 10 bases from V and 2 bases from J, with 20 bases in between. This CDR3 contains 15 residues. DNA for the CDR3: TGTGCCACTGCTTCAAGGCAGGGTACCACCTACGAGCAGTACTTC. This gives the protein CATASRQGTTYEQYF.

This clonotype showed up many times. The chain combines TRBV12-3 or TRBV12-4 with TRBJ2-7; 7 bases are a match to TRBD2. V lost 3 bases to trimming and J lost 0 bases; unmatched junction nucleotides: 5. This CDR3 is 15 amino acids long. CDR3 bases: TGTGCCAGCAGTTTGGGGGGGAGGGCCTCCTACGAGCAGTACTTC. It codes for CASSLGGRASYEQYF.

This clonotype was seen a handful of times. The rearrangement links TRBV9 to TRBJ2-5; 8 nucleotides line up with TRBD2. The J segment lost 4 bases and the V segment lost 1 base, leaving 9 bases of the junction unmatched. The germline V gene encodes CDR1 SGDLS and CDR2 YYNGEE. CDR3 size: 16 residues. Here the CDR3 DNA reads TGTGCCAGCAGCGTAAGAGGCCAGCGGGAGAGAGAGACCCAGTACTTC. Its translation: CASSVRGQRERETQYF.

This clonotype was recorded a few times. This rearrangement joins TRBV3-1 to TRBJ2-3; 7 nucleotides agree with TRBD2. The CDR3 has 16 amino acids. Germline V gene lookup returns CDR1 LGHDT and CDR2 YNNKEL (reference sequence). The J segment lost 4 bases and the V segment lost 4 bases, leaving 11 bases of the junction unmatched. CDR3 in DNA: TGTGCCAGCAGCCCCCTTGAAAGGGAGGGCTCAGATACGCAGTATTTT. This codes for CASSPLEREGSDTQYF.

There are many counts of this clonotype. The CDR3 bases are TGTGCCAGCAGCTTGGTCGGGGCGGGACAGTACGAGCAGTACTTC. Translating it yields CASSLVGAGQYEQYF. The V gene is TRBV12-3 or TRBV12-4, the J gene TRBJ2-7, with D perhaps matching TRBD1 (7 bases). V was trimmed by 6 bases and J by 4 bases, leaving 19 bases between them. The CDR3 loop spans 15 amino acids.

The genes are TRBV27 and TRBJ2-7, with TRBD1 matching over 8 bases. With V trimmed by 0 bases and J by 4 bases, 8 bases remained unmatched. The length of the CDR3 is 16 residues. Germline CDR1 MNHEY, CDR2 SMNVEV (reference sequence). The CDR3 nucleotides are TGTGCCAGCAGTTTATCCCCGACAGGGGCCTATTACGAGCAGTACTTC. This encodes CASSLSPTGAYYEQYF.